This T cell receptor (beta chain) appears in the sequencing data of a study of hypomethylating agent response in myelodysplastic syndrome listed by TCRdb under 2021. Broadly, across the study: The hypomethylating agent given was azacitidine in about 70% of the 11 patients and decitabine in 3 of 11 patients. Response was defined as complete response or hematologic improvement, and any patient who met neither criterion was considered a non-responder. On average the patients were roughly 72 +/- 6.3 years old, and a diploid cytogenetic profile was seen most often. Among the myelodysplastic syndrome patients in the cohort, under 10 were male and 2 were female. TET2 mutation was identified most frequently, being present in 5 of 11 patients. Four or five patients did not respond, whereas six responded with either complete response or hematologic improvement.

This clone was detected once. Its specific antigen is unknown. No base quality values were provided; no much bigger clone lies one nucleotide off. The paper as a whole reports these results and caveats: No significant change in richness, rarefaction diversity or clonality was detected after hypomethylating agent treatment, either across all patients or within response groups. Responders more often showed novel clonotypes emerging, while non-responders displayed more contracted clonotypes after treatment. The cohort was small, with only roughly twelve patients analyzed. Age matching of healthy control donors to MDS patients was not performed, and the MDS versus healthy comparison could have been impacted by this lack of age matching. A possible recognition of novel MDS antigens by the shared GLIPH2 clusters was not confirmed and needs experimental validation.

V trim: 6 bases; J trim: 5 bases; unmatched bases: 7. The germline V gene supplies CDR1 MNHNS and CDR2 SASEGT. Inclusive of the bounding cysteine and phenylalanine, the CDR3 is 14 residues long. The entry retains the CDR3 DNA only, 42 bases that are in frame from base 1. Bulk bone marrow was analyzed, and T-cell subsets were not sorted. Immunosequencing of the TCR beta CDR3 regions was performed on bone marrow from 11 myelodysplastic syndrome patients before and after hypomethylating agent therapy. To track the repertoire longitudinally, every patient provided one baseline bone marrow along with two to three bone marrows taken at different post-treatment timepoints. Genomic DNA was isolated from whole bone marrow, and DNA quality was assessed with TapeStation, NanoDrop OneC and PicoGreen assays. Preparation of the library involved the immunoSEQ multiplex PCR assay. Each sample was run at survey resolution as two replicates of around 200 ng apiece, for a total of about 400 ng of DNA. Rearranged TCRB sequences in genomic DNA were detected with the hsTCRB kit using multiplex PCR primers targeting V and J genes. The first PCR used the QIAGEN Multiplex PCR Kit for 25 to 35 cycles to amplify the CDR3 region. A second PCR of roughly 8 cycles attached sample barcodes and Illumina adapters to each replicate. Pooled libraries were quantified with a QuantStudio 6 and the KAPA library quantification kit. About 14 pM of pooled libraries went onto an Illumina MiSeq for sequencing, using single-end reads of 156 cycles plus an index read of 15 cycles. Per the authors' processing: Of more than 150,000 unique clonotypes, more than 1.5% were flagged by VDJdb annotation as previously reported viral-epitope-specific clonotypes. The immunoSEQ Data Assistant and immunoSEQ Analyzer converted raw reads into normalized, annotated TCRB repertoires. BioAnalyzer and version 0.6.5 of the immunarch R package were the tools used for clonotype analysis. Richness was estimated after downsampling every repertoire to the clone count of the smallest repertoire. Clonotypes were categorized as expanded, contracted or novel by Fisher's exact tests, where a novel clonotype had zero frequency before treatment. GLIPH2 clustered significantly changed CDR3 beta sequences using simulation_depth=1000 and kmer_min_depth=3, excluding CDR3s shorter than five residues. In its TCRdb copy, this immuneACCESS table keeps in-frame sequences only and misses some clones. Where compared with another copy, unresolved V genes explain less than half of these, and the others have no known cause. The V and J calls and clone size were taken over from that table, and D and trimming were inferred from the DNA. The sample data list approximately 2,000 clones, and less than 90% of these were observed just once. The ten largest clones capture about 5% of the sample.

The V and J genes are TRBV6-1 and TRBJ2-5; 9 of the junction bases match TRBD1. The clonotype originates from a human donor with myelodysplastic syndrome. Specimen: bone marrow, collected before or after starting hypomethylating agent treatment for myelodysplastic syndrome (not recorded which). The CDR3 protein sequence reads: CASSLQGAGETQYF. DNA sequence: TGTGCCAGCAGCTTACAGGGGGCGGGGGAGACCCAGTACTTC.